This T cell receptor (beta chain) appears in the sequencing data of a study of blood T cells in healthy people across ages (dated by TCRdb to the mid-2010s). Concerning the study at large: In model experiments, template switching captured about one uniquely barcoded TCR beta cDNA molecule for every two T cells. The study measured age-related changes in TCR beta repertoire diversity using deep sequencing normalized with unique cDNA molecular identifiers. The donors were split into four age groups: young (average around 15 years), middle-aged (more than 35), aged (over 55) and long-lived (over 80). Donors of different ages were randomly distributed across sequencing lanes to avoid experimental bias. Using the same blood draw, the study looked at two additional independent replicas of 1 million unique cDNA reads for two donors, one aged 18 to 30 and the other aged 80 or older. Broad study findings and their caveats: Donor CMV infection status was unknown, potentially confounding age-related changes in expanded clonotypes. Estimates of total diversity from one million sequenced T cells were regarded as lower bounds and underestimates. Observed TCR beta diversity per million T cells fell roughly linearly with age, and a significant reduction was already apparent by age around 39. Bulk unsorted PBMC profiling prevented conclusive comparison of naive and antigen-experienced compartments. There was a strong correlation between observed TCR beta diversity and the percentage of naive T cells measured by flow cytometry. Compared with the aged group, the long-lived group had more naive CD4+ T cells, fewer expanded clones and increased TCR diversity, a pattern suggesting age selection.

Remarks on this clonotype: This clone's antigen is unknown. There are no base qualities to consult, and no much larger clone falls within one base.

The donors were some 36 Caucasian individuals from Russia, aged about 6 to 95 years, who were systemically healthy. Each donor gave around 9.9 milliliters of peripheral blood, collected into EDTA-treated Vacutainer tubes. PBMCs were isolated by Ficoll-Paque density-gradient centrifugation, with at least 7 million obtained per sample. Total RNA was extracted from PBMCs with Trizol reagent, with at least 6 micrograms obtained per sample. For every donor, an aliquot of PBMCs went through flow cytometry to measure the percentages of naive CD45RAhigh/CD27high T cells. The method behind the library was 5' RACE. The second PCR ran for roughly 7 to 11 cycles and used a J-beta primer mix along with a sample-barcoded 5' primer. A unique molecular identifier was introduced onto each TCR beta cDNA molecule by a template-switch 5' adaptor carrying 12 random nucleotides. Each sample yielded at least 3 million CDR3-containing paired-end reads. First-strand cDNA synthesis was performed from all RNA using the Mint cDNA synthesis kit, with priming by a TRBC-specific oligonucleotide. Following uracil-DNA glycosylase treatment, all cDNA underwent a first 18-cycle PCR with the universal primers M1SS and BC2_uni_R. In the authors' own workflow: Each sample was normalized by randomly selecting 1 million high-quality reads, each carrying a distinct molecular identifier. Instead of being binned into consensus sequences, reads with shared molecular identifiers were discarded. MiTCR, run with a Q25 quality threshold and the strictest error-elimination algorithm, handled CDR3 identification, clonotype clustering and error correction. A nonparametric unseen species model with Euler transformation was used to estimate lower-bound total TCR beta diversity. Starting from the raw public reads, TCRdb applied fastp trimming at Q25, assembled clones with MiXCR and retained in-frame beta chains. Rows are combined by CDR3 protein, so each entry shows the most common genes and DNA. TCRdb, rather than the study authors, made the V and J calls. Present in this sample are around 1,800,000 distinct CDR3 sequences, 39% of which were seen just once. 20% to 25% of the sample belongs to the ten largest clones.

The germline V and J ends show losses of 8 bases and 10 bases respectively, and no gene match explains 11 bases of the junction. CDR1 and CDR2, per the germline V gene (reference sequence), are MNHNY and SVGAGI. From its cysteine to its phenylalanine, the CDR3 spans 13 amino acids. Only the CDR3 portion is preserved as DNA: 39 bases, with reading frame beginning at the first base. Sequencing input: blood. The sequence was obtained from a human donor in good health. The rearrangement joined TRBV6-6 to TRBJ2-1, with 7 bases aligning to TRBD2. The CDR3 corresponds to CASHSGVFGEQFF. The DNA is as follows: TGTGCCAGCCACAGCGGGGTGTTCGGGGAGCAGTTCTTC.